This entry features one TCR beta chain sequence. The data are from a study of patients and donors after allogeneic stem cell transplantation. TCRdb independently ran MiXCR on the RT-PCR reads; one entry per CDR3 protein. Of under 200,000 distinct CDR3 sequences listed, 20% to 25% are singletons. Germline V gene data show CDR1 as MNHEY and CDR2 as SVGEGT. V shed 4 bases and J 4 bases; nucleotides not matched to a gene: 7. The CDR3 sequence is 15 residues long. This clonotype was sampled from a human donor who was either an allogeneic HSCT recipient or a stem cell or donor lymphocyte infusion donor (not recorded which). It is not recorded whose cells these are; they may come from a transplant donor. Sequenced: blood, either unsorted or a sorted T cell fraction (not recorded which). The chain has TRBV6-2 or TRBV6-3 and TRBJ2-5; the match to TRBD2 covers 9 bases. CDR3 amino acids: CASSWASGGLETQYF. Here the CDR3 DNA reads TGTGCCAGCAGTTGGGCGAGCGGGGGGTTAGAGACCCAGTACTTC.